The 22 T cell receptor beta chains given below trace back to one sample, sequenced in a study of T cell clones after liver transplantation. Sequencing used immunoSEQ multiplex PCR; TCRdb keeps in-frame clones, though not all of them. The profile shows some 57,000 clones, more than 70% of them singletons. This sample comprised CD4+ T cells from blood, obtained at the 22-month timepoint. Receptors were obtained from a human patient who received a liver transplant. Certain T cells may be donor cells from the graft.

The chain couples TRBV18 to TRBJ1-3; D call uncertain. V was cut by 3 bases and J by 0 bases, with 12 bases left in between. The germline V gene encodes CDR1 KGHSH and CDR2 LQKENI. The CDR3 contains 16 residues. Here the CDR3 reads CASSPVTGSSGNTIYF. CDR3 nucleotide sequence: TGTGCCAGCTCACCGGTGACGGGAAGCTCTGGAAACACCATATATTTT.

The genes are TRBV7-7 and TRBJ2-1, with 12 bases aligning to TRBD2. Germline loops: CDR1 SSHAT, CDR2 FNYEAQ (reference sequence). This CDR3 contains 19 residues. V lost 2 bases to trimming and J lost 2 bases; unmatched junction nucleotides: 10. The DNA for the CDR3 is TGTGCCAGCAGCTTATGGCCTAGCGGGGGGGGTCAAACCTACAATGAGCAGTTCTTC. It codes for CASSLWPSGGGQTYNEQFF.

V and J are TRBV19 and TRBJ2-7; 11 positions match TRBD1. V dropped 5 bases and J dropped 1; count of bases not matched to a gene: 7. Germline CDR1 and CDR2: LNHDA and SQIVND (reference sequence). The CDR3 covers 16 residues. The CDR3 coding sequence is TGTGCCAGTAGTGGACAGGGGGCAAGAATTTCCTACGAGCAGTACTTC. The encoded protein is CASSGQGARISYEQYF. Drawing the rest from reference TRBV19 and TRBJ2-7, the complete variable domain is DGGITQSPKYLFRKEGQNVTLSCEQNLNHDAMYWYRQDPGQGLRLIYYSQIVNDFQKGDIAEGYSVSREKKESFPLTVTSAQKNPTAFYLCASSGQGARISYEQYFGPGTRLTVT.

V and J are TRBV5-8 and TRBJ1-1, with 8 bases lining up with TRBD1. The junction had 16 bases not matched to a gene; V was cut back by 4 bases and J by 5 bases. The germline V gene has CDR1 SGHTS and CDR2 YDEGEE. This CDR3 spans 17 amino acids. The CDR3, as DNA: TGTGCCAGCAGCCCAGTCTGGACAGGGAGGAGAGGAACTGAAGCTTTCTTT. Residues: CASSPVWTGRRGTEAFF.

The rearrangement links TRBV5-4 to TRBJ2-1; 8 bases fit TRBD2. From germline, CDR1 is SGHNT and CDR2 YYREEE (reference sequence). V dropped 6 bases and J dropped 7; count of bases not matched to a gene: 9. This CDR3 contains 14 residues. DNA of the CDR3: TGTGCCAGCACCGATAGGACTAGCAATAATGAGCAGTTCTTC. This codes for CASTDRTSNNEQFF. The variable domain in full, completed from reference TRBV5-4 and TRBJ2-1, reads ETGVTQSPTHLIKTRGQQVTLRCSSQSGHNTVSWYQQALGQGPQFIFQYYREEENGRGNFPPRFSGLQFPNYSSELNVNALELDDSALYLCASTDRTSNNEQFFGPGTRLTVL.

The CDR3 region is CASSVGSNYGYTF. CDR3 sequence (DNA): TGTGCCAGCAGTGTAGGCAGCAACTATGGCTACACCTTC. The rearrangement links TRBV6-5 to TRBJ1-2; D is ambiguous. CDR1 and CDR2 from the germline V gene are MNHEY and SVGAGI. Trimming cost V 5 bases and J 2 bases, with 9 bases left between them. This CDR3 spans 13 amino acids.

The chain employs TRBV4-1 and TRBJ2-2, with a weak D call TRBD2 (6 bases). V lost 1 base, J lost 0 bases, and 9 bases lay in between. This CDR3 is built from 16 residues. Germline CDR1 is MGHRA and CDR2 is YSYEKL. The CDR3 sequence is CASSQVGGTNTGELFF. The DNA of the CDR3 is TGCGCCAGCAGCCAAGTGGGCGGGACGAACACCGGGGAGCTGTTTTTT.

CDR3 nucleotide sequence: TGTGCCAGCATCATACAGGGGGCAGGGTCCTACGAGCAGTACTTC. Its translation is CASIIQGAGSYEQYF. The chain is built from TRBV6-1 and TRBJ2-7, with 9 bases fitting TRBD1. CDR3 length equals 15 residues. CDR1 is MNHNS, CDR2 SASEGT, per germline. Trimming took 7 bases from V and 1 from J; bases not matched to a gene: 8.

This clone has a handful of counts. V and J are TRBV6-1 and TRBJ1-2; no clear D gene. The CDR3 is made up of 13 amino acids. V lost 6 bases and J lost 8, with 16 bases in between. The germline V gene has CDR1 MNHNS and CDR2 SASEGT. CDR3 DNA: TGTGCCAGCAGCCCCTCGTATAACCGAGGCTACACCTTC. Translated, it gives CASSPSYNRGYTF.

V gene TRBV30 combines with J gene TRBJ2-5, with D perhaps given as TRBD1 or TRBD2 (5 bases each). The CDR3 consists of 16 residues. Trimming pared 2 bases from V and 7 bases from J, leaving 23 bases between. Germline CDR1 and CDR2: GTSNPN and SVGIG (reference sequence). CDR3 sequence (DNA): TGTGCCTGGAGTCTCTTTTCCGAGGGGACGGCCGGGACCCAGTACTTC. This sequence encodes CAWSLFSEGTAGTQYF. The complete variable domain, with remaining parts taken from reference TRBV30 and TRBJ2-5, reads SQTIHQWPATLVQPVGSPLSLECTVEGTSNPNLYWYRQAAGRGLQLLFYSVGIGQISSEVPQNLSASRPQDRQFILSSKKLLLSDSGFYLCAWSLFSEGTAGTQYFGPGTRLLVL.

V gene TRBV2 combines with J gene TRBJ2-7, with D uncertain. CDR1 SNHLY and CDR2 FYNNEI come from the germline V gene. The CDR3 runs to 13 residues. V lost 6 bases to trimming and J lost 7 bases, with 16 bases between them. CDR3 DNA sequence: TGTGCCAGCAGCCCTCGAGTTCCCGCAGAGCAGTACTTC. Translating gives CASSPRVPAEQYF.

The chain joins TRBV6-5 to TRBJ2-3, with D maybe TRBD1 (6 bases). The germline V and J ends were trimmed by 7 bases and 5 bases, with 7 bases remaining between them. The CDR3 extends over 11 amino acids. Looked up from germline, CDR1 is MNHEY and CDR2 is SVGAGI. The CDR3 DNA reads TGTGCCAGCACCAGGGGAGATACGCAGTATTTT. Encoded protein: CASTRGDTQYF.

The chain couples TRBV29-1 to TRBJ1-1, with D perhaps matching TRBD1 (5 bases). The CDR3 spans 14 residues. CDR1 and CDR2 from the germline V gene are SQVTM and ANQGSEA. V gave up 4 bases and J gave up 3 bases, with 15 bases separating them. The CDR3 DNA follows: TGCAGCGTTGGTCTTGCGACAGATTACACTGAAGCTTTCTTT. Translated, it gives CSVGLATDYTEAFF.

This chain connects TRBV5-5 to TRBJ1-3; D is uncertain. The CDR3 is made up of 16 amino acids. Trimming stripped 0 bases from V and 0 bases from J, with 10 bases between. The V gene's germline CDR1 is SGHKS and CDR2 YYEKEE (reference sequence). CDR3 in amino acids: CASSLVDGSSGNTIYF. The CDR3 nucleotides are TGTGCCAGCAGCTTGGTCGACGGTTCCTCTGGAAACACCATATATTTT.

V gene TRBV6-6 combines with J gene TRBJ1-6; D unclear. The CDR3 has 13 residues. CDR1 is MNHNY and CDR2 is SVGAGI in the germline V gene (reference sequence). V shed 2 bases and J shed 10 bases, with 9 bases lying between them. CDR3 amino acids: CASSYREGSPLHF. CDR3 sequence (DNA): TGTGCCAGCAGTTACAGGGAAGGCTCACCCCTCCACTTT.

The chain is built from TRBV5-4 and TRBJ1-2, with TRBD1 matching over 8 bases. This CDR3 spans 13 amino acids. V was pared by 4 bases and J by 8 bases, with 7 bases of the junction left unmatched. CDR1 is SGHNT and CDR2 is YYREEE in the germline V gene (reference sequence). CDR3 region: CASSPTGDRGYTF. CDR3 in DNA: TGTGCCAGCAGCCCGACAGGGGATCGGGGCTACACCTTC.

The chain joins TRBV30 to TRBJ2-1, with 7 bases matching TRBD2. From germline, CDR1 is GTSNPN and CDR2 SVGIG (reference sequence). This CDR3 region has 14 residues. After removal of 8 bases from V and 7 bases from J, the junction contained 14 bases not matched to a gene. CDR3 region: CATYGGIGVNEQFF. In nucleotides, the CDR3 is TGTGCCACCTACGGGGGGATTGGGGTGAATGAGCAGTTCTTC.

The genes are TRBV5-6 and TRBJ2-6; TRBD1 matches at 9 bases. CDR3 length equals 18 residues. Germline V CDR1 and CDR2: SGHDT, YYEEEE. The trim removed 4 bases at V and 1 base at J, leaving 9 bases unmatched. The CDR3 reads CASSLPGQGNSGANVLTF. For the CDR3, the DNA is TGTGCCAGCAGCCTACCGGGACAGGGTAATTCTGGGGCCAACGTCCTGACTTTC.

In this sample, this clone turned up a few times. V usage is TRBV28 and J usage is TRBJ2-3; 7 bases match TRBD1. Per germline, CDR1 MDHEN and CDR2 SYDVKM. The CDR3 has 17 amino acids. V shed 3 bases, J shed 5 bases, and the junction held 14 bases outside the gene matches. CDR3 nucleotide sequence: TGTGCCAGCAGTTTTTCTGGTTTGGGAAGGGGGCAAGATACGCAGTATTTT. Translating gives CASSFSGLGRGQDTQYF.

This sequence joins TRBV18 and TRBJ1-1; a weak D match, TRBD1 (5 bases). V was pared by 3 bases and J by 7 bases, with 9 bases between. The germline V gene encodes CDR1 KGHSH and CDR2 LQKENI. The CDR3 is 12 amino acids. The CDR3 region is CASSPGDGEAFF. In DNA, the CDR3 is TGTGCCAGCTCACCTGGGGACGGTGAAGCTTTCTTT.

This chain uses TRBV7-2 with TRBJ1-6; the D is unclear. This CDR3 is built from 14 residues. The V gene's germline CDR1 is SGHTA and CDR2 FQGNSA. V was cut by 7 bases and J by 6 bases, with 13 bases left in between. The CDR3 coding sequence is TGTGCCAGCAAACCGGTGGGAGGTAATTCACCCCTCCACTTT. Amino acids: CASKPVGGNSPLHF.

CDR3 region: CASSLDPLSTGELFF. The CDR3 DNA reads TGTGCCAGCAGCCTCGACCCCCTCTCCACCGGGGAGCTGTTTTTT. V is TRBV5-5 and J is TRBJ2-2; D remains ambiguous. The germline V gene encodes CDR1 SGHKS and CDR2 YYEKEE (reference sequence). The CDR3 spans 15 residues. Trimming cost V 4 bases and J 4 bases, with 14 bases left between them. The variable domain in full, completed from reference TRBV5-5 and TRBJ2-2, reads DAGVTQSPTHLIKTRGQQVTLRCSPISGHKSVSWYQQVLGQGPQFIFQYYEKEERGRGNFPDRFSARQFPNYSSELNVNALLLGDSALYLCASSLDPLSTGELFFGEGSRLTVL.